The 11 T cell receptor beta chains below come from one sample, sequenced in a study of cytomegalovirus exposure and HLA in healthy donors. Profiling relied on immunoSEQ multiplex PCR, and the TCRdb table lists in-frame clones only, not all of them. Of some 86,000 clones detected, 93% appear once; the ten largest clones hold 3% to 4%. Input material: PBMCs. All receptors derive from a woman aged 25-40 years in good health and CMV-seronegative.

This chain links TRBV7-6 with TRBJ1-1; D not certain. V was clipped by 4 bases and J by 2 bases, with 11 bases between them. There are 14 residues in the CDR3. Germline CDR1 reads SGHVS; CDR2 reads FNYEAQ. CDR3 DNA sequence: TGTGCCAGCAGCTACCTGGGAGAAAACACTGAAGCTTTCTTT. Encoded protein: CASSYLGENTEAFF.

CDR3 region: CASSRTLTDTQYF. The CDR3 coding sequence is TGTGCCAGCAGCCGGACTCTCACAGATACGCAGTATTTT. The chain is built from TRBV7-2 and TRBJ2-3; D may be TRBD2 (5 bases). This CDR3 is built from 13 residues. Germline assignment: CDR1 SGHTA and CDR2 FQGNSA. Trimming pared 5 bases from V and 2 bases from J, leaving 8 bases between.

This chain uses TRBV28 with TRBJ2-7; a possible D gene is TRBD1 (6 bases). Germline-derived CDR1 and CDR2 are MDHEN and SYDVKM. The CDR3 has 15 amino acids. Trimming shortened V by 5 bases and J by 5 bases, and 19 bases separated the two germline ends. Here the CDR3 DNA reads TGTGCCAGCAGTACACAGGGTCCAAAGTCGGACGAGCAGTACTTC. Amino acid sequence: CASSTQGPKSDEQYF.

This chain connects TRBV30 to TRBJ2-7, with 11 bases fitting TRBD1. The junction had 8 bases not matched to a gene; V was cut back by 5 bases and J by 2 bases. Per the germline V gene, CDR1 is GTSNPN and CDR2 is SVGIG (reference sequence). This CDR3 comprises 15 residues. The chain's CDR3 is CAWRLGQGVTYEQYF. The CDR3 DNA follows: TGTGCCTGGCGTTTGGGACAGGGGGTGACCTACGAGCAGTACTTC.

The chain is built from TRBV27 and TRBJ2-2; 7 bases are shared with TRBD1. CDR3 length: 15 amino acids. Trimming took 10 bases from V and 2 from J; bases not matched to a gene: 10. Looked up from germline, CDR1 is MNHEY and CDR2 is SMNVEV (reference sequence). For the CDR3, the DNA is TGTGCCACGCGCAGACAGGGCTTAAACACCGGGGAGCTGTTTTTT. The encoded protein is CATRRQGLNTGELFF.

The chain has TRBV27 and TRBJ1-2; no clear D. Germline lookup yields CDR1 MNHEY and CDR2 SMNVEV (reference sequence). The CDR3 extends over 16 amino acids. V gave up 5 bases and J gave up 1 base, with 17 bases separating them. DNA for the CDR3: TGTGCCAGCAGTCGGCGACTCGAGAGCCTTAACTATGGCTACACCTTC. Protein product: CASSRRLESLNYGYTF.

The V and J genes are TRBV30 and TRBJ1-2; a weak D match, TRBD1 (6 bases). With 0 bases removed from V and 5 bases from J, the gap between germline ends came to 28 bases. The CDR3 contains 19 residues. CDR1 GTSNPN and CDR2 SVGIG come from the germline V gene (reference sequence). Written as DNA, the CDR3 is TGTGCCTGGAGTGTACTATTACAGGACAGAAAAATTGGAACTTATGGCTACACCTTC. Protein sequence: CAWSVLLQDRKIGTYGYTF.

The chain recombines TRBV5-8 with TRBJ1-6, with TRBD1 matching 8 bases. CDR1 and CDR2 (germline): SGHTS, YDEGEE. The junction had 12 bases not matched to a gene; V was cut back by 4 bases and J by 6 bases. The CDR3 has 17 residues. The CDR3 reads CASSPRERTGRNSPLHF. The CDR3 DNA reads TGTGCCAGCAGCCCACGGGAGAGGACAGGGCGTAATTCACCCCTCCACTTT.

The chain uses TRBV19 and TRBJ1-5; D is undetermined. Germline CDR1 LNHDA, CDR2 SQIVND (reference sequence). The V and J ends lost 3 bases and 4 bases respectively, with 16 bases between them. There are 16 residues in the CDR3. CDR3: CASSIQSMIINQPQHF. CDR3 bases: TGTGCCAGTAGTATTCAATCTATGATAATAAATCAGCCCCAGCATTTT.

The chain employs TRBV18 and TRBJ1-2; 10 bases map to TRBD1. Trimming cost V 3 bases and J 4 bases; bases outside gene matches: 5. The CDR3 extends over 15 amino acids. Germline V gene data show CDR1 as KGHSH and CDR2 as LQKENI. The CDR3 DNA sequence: TGTGCCAGCTCACCCGGACAGGGGGGTACCTATGGCTACACCTTC. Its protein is CASSPGQGGTYGYTF.

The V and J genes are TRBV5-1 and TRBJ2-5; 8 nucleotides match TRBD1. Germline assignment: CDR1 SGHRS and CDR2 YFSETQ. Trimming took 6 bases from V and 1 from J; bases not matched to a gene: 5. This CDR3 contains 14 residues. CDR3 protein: CASTTDRAQETQYF. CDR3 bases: TGCGCCAGCACCACGGACAGGGCCCAAGAGACCCAGTACTTC.